This T cell receptor beta chain originates from a study of beta chain features in type 1 diabetes. CDR1 and CDR2 from the germline V gene are SGDLS and YYNGEE. Unmatched junction bases numbered 5, after V lost 0 bases and J lost 2 bases. The CDR3 extends over 16 amino acids. Reverse transcription of all isolated RNA meant that expressed TCRB transcripts were sequenced. Clones were sequenced by immunoSEQ multiplex PCR, and TCRdb holds only the in-frame ones, with some missing. The sample yields fewer than 900,000 clones, roughly 16% seen once. Researchers reported sorting CD4+ naive, central memory, regulatory and stem cell-like memory cells via CD45RO/CCR7/CD25/CD127/CD95/CD27. This clone has more than one count but fewer than ten.

The gene calls are TRBV9 and TRBJ2-3, with 8 bases matching TRBD2. This TCR was recovered from a woman between 18 and 30 years old in good health. Sequencing input: naive CD4+ T cells from blood. As DNA, the CDR3 is TGTGCCAGCAGCGTAGAGGCGGGAGGTACCACAGATACGCAGTATTTT. This translates into CASSVEAGGTTDTQYF.